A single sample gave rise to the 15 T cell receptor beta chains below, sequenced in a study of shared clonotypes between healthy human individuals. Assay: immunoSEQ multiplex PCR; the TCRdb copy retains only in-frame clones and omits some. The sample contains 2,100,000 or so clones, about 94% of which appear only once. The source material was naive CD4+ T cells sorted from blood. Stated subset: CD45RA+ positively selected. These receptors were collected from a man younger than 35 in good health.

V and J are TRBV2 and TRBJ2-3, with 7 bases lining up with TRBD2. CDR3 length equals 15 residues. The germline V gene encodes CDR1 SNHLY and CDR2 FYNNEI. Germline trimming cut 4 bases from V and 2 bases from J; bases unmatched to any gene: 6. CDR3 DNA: TGTGCCAGCAGTGGGGGGGGGACCCTCACAGATACGCAGTATTTT. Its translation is CASSGGGTLTDTQYF.

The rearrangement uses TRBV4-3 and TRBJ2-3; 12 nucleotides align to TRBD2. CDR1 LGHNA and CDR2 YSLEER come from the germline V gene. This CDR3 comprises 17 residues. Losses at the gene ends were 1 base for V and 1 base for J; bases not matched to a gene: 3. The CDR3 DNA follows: TGCGCCAGCAGCCAAGCTAGCGGGAGGGTCGGCACAGATACGCAGTATTTT. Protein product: CASSQASGRVGTDTQYF.

CDR3: CASSPGTSGGSSTDTQYF. CDR3 nucleotides: TGTGCCAGCAGTCCCGGGACTAGCGGGGGCTCTAGCACAGATACGCAGTATTTT. The gene calls are TRBV28 and TRBJ2-3, with 14 nucleotides matching TRBD2. Germline trimming cut 5 bases from V and 0 bases from J; bases unmatched to any gene: 7. The CDR3 sequence is 18 residues long. Germline CDR1 reads MDHEN; CDR2 reads SYDVKM.

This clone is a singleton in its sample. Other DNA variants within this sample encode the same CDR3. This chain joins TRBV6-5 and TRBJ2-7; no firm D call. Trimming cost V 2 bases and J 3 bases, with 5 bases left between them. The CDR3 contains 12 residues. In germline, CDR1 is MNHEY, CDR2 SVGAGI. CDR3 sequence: CASSYDSYEQYF. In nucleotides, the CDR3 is TGTGCCAGCAGTTACGATAGCTACGAGCAGTACTTC.

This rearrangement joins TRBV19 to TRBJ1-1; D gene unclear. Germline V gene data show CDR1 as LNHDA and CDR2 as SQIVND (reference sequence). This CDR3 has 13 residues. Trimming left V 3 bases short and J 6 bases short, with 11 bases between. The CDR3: CASSMAQASEAFF. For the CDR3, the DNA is TGTGCCAGTAGTATGGCTCAGGCTTCTGAAGCTTTCTTT.

The chain's CDR3 is CASSPQSGGTEAFF. The CDR3 bases are TGTGCCAGCAGCCCTCAGTCGGGGGGCACTGAAGCTTTCTTT. The V call is TRBV9, the J call TRBJ1-1; possibly TRBD1 for D (5 bases). Germline V gene sequence: CDR1 SGDLS, CDR2 YYNGEE. Deletions cut 4 bases from V and 4 bases from J, with 14 bases between. The CDR3 runs to 14 residues. The full variable domain, with the rest looked up from reference TRBV9 and TRBJ1-1, is DSGVTQTPKHLITATGQRVTLRCSPRSGDLSVYWYQQSLDQGLQFLIQYYNGEERAKGNILERFSAQQFPDLHSELNLSSLELGDSALYFCASSPQSGGTEAFFGQGTRLTVV.

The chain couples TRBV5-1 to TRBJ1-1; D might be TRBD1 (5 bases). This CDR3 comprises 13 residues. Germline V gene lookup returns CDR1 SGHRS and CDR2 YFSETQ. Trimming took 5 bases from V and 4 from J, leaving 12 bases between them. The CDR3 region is CASSRGGSTEAFF. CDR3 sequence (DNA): TGCGCCAGCAGTAGGGGAGGTAGCACTGAAGCTTTCTTT.

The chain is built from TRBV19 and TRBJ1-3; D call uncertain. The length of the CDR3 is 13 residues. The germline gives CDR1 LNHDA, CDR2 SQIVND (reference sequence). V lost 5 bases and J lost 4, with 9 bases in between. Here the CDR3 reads CASSSESGNTIYF. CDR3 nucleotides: TGTGCCAGTAGTTCTGAATCCGGAAACACCATATATTTT.

The CDR3 reads CASSRGPFTDTQYF. The CDR3 nucleotides are TGTGCCAGCAGCCGGGGGCCGTTCACAGATACGCAGTATTTT. The chain combines TRBV11-2 with TRBJ2-3; D may correspond to TRBD1 or TRBD2 (6 bases each). Germline V gene sequence: CDR1 SGHAT, CDR2 FQNNGV. The CDR3 runs to 14 residues. V gave up 5 bases and J gave up 2 bases, with 11 bases separating them.

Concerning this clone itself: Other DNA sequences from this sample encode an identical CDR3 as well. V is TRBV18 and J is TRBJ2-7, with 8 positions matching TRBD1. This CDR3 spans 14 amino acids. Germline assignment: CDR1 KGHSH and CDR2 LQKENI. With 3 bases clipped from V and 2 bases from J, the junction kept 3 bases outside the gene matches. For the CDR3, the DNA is TGTGCCAGCTCACCTAGGACAGGGCCCTACGAGCAGTACTTC. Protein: CASSPRTGPYEQYF.

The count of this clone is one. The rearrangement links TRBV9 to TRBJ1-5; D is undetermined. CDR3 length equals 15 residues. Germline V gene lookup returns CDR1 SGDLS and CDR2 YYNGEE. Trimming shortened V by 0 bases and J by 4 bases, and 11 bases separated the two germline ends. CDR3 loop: CASSVGAGLNQPQHF. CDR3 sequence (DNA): TGTGCCAGCAGCGTAGGGGCCGGGTTGAATCAGCCCCAGCATTTT.

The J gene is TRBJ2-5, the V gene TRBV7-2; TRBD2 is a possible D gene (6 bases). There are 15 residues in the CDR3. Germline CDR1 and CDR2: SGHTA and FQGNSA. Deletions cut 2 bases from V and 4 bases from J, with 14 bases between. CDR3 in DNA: TGTGCCAGCAGCTTACGGGGGAAACCCGGAGAGACCCAGTACTTC. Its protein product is CASSLRGKPGETQYF.

CDR3: CAWSVGGLLNTEAFF. The CDR3 DNA reads as TGTGCCTGGAGTGTCGGGGGACTCCTGAACACTGAAGCTTTCTTT. The chain combines TRBV30 with TRBJ1-1, with D maybe TRBD1 (5 bases). The V end was cut by 0 bases, the J end by 0 bases, with 11 bases between. The germline gives CDR1 GTSNPN, CDR2 SVGIG (reference sequence). The CDR3 totals 15 residues.

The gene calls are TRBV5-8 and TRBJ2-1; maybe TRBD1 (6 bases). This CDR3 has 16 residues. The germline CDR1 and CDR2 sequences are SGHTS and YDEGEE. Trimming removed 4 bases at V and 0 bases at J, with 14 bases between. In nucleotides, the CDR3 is TGTGCCAGCAGCCACTCGCAGGGGAGCTCCTACAATGAGCAGTTCTTC. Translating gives CASSHSQGSSYNEQFF. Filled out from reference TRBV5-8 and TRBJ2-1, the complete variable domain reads EAGVTQSPTHLIKTRGQQATLRCSPISGHTSVYWYQQALGLGLQFLLWYDEGEERNRGNFPPRFSGRQFPNYSSELNVNALELEDSALYLCASSHSQGSSYNEQFFGPGTRLTVL.

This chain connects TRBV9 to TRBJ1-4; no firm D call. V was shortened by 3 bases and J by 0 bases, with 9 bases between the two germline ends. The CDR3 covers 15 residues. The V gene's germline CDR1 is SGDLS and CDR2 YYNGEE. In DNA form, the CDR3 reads TGTGCCAGCAGCGGCACTGACGCAACTAATGAAAAACTGTTTTTT. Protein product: CASSGTDATNEKLFF.